This T cell receptor (beta chain) was identified in a study of blood T cell repertoires in COVID-19. The overall study: Samples came from the United States, Italy and Spain, spanning acute and convalescent COVID-19. The cDNA or gDNA used as material had been derived from T cells, B-cell-depleted T cells, or PBMCs.

Per the study methods: Estimation of nucleated cell counts relied on the amplification of reference gene primers. Only in-frame clones appear in the TCRdb table, and some are missing; sequencing was by immunoSEQ multiplex PCR. The D gene and trimming were derived from the DNA, and the V and J assignments and clone size from that table. The table records some 22,000 clones, roughly 94% of them present only once. The TCR sequence derives from a woman in her fifties or sixties with active COVID-19. The specimen was peripheral blood.

The CDR3 DNA is TGCGCCAGCAGCCGGGACAAGAAGACTAACTATGGCTACACCTTC. This codes for CASSRDKKTNYGYTF. The chain links TRBV10-2 to TRBJ1-2; tentatively, D is TRBD1 (6 bases). Germline V gene data show CDR1 as WSHSY and CDR2 as SAAADI. The CDR3 consists of 15 residues. V lost 6 bases to trimming and J lost 0 bases, with 14 bases between them.